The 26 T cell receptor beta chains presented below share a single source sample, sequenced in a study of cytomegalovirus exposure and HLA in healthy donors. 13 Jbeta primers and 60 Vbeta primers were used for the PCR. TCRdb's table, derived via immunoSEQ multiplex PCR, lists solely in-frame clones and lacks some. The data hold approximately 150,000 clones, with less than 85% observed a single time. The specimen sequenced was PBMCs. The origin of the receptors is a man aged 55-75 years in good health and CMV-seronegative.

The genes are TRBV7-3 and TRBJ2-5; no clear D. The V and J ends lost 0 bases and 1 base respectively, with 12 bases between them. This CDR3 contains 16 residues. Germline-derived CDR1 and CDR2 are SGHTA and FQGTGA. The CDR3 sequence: CASSLTGRRSQETQYF. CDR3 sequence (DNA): TGTGCCAGCAGCTTAACGGGCCGACGAAGCCAAGAGACCCAGTACTTC.

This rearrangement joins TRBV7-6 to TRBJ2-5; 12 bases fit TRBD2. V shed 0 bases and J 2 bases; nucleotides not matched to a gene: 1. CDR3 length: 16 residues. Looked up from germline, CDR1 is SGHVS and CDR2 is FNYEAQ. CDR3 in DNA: TGTGCCAGCAGCTTAGCAGGACTAGCGGGGCAAGAGACCCAGTACTTC. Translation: CASSLAGLAGQETQYF.

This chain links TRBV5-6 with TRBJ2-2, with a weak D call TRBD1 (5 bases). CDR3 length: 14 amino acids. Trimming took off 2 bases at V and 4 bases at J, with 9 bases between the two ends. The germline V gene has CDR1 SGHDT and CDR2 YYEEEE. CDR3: CASSFRGSTGELFF. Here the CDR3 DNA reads TGTGCCAGCAGCTTTAGGGGTAGCACCGGGGAGCTGTTTTTT.

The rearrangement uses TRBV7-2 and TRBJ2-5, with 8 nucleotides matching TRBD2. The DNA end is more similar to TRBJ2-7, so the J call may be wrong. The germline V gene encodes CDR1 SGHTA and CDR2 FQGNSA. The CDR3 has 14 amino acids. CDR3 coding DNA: TGTGCCAGCAGCTTATCGGGACTAGTGAACGAGCAGTACTTC. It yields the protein CASSLSGLVNEQYF.

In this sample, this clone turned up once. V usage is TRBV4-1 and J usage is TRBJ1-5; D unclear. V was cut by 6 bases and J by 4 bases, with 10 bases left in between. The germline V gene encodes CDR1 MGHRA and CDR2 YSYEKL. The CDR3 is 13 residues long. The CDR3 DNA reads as TGCGCCAGCAGTAGGCAGGCTAATCAGCCCCAGCATTTT. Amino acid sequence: CASSRQANQPQHF.

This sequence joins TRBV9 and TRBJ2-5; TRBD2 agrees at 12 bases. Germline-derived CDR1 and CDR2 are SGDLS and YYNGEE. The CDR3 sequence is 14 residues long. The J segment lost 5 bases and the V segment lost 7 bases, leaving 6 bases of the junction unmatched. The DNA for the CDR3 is TGTGCCAGCGGACGACTAGCGGGAGTTGAGACCCAGTACTTC. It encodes CASGRLAGVETQYF.

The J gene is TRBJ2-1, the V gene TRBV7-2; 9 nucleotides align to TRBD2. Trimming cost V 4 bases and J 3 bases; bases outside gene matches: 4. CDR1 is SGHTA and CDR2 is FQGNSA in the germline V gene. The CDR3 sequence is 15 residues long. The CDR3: CASSSWTSDYNEQFF. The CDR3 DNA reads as TGTGCCAGCAGCTCGTGGACTAGCGACTACAATGAGCAGTTCTTC.

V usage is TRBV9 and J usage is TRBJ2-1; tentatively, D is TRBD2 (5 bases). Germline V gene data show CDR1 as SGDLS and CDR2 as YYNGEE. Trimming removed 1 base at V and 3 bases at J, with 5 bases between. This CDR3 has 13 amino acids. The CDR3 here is CASSVRDYNEQFF. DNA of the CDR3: TGTGCCAGCAGCGTACGGGACTACAATGAGCAGTTCTTC.

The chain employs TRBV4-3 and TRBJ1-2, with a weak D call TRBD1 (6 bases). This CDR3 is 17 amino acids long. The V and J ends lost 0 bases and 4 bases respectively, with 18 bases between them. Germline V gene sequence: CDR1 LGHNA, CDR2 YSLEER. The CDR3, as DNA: TGCGCCAGCAGCCAAGATCAAGGGGCCGGGGGGCTCTATGGCTACACCTTC. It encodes CASSQDQGAGGLYGYTF.

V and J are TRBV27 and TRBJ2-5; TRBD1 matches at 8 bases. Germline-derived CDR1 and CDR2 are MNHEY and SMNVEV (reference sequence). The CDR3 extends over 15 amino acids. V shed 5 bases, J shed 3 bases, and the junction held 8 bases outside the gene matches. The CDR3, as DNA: TGTGCCAGCAGTACCCGACAGGGGCTAGAAGAGACCCAGTACTTC. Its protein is CASSTRQGLEETQYF.

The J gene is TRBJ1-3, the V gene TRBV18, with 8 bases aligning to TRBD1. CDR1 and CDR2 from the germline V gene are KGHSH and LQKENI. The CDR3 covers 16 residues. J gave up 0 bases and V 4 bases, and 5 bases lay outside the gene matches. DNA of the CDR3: TGTGCCAGCTCACAAGGACAGGGAGGCTCTGGAAACACCATATATTTT. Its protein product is CASSQGQGGSGNTIYF. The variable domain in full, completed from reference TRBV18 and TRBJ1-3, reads NAGVMQNPRHLVRRRGQEARLRCSPMKGHSHVYWYRQLPEEGLKFMVYLQKENIIDESGMPKERFSAEFPKEGPSILRIQQVVRGDSAAYFCASSQGQGGSGNTIYFGEGSWLTVV.

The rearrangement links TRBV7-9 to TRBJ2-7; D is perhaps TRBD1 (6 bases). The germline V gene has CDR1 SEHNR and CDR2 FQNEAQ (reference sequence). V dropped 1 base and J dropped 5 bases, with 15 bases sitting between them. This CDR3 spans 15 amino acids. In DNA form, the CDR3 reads TGTGCCAGCAGCTTAGGAGGCTCAGGGGCCCACGAGCAGTACTTC. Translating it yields CASSLGGSGAHEQYF.

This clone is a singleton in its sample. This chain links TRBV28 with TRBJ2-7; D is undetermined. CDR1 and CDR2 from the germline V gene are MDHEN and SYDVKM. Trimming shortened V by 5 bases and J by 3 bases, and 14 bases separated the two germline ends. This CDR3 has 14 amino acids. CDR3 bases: TGTGCCAGCAGTCCTCGAGAGGCCTTCTACGAGCAGTACTTC. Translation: CASSPREAFYEQYF.

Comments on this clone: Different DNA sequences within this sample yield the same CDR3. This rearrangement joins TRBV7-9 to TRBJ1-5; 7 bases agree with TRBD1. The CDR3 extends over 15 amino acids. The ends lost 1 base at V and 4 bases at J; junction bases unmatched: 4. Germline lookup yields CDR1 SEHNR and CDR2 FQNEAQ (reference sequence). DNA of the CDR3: TGTGCCAGCAGCTTAGGGGACAGCCGAAATCAGCCCCAGCATTTT. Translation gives CASSLGDSRNQPQHF.

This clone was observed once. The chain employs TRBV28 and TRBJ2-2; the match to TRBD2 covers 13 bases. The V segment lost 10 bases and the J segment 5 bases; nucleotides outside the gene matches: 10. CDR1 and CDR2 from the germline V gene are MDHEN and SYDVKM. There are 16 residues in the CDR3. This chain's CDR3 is CANAPGTSGDTGELFF. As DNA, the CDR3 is TGTGCCAACGCACCTGGGACTAGCGGGGATACCGGGGAGCTGTTTTTT.

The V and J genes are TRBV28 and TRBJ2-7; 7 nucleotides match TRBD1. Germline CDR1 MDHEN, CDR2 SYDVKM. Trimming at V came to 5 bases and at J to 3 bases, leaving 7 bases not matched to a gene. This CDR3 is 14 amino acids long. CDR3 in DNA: TGTGCCAGCAGTCGCATCCGACAGGGCTACGAGCAGTACTTC. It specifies CASSRIRQGYEQYF. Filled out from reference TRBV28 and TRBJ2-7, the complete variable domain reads DVKVTQSSRYLVKRTGEKVFLECVQDMDHENMFWYRQDPGLGLRLIYFSYDVKMKEKGDIPEGYSVSREKKERFSLILESASTNQTSMYLCASSRIRQGYEQYFGPGTRLTVT.

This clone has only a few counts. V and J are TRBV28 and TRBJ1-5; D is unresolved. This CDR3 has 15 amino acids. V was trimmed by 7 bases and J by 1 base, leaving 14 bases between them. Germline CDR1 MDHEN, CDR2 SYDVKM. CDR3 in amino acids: CASNPSSGSNQPQHF. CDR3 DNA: TGTGCCAGCAATCCATCATCCGGGAGCAATCAGCCCCAGCATTTT. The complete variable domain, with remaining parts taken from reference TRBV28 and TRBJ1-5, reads DVKVTQSSRYLVKRTGEKVFLECVQDMDHENMFWYRQDPGLGLRLIYFSYDVKMKEKGDIPEGYSVSREKKERFSLILESASTNQTSMYLCASNPSSGSNQPQHFGDGTRLSIL.

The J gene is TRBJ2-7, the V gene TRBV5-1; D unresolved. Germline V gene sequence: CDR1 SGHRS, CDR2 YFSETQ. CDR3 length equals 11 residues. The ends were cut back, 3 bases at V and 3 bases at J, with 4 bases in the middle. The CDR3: CASSSIYEQYF. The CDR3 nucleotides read TGCGCCAGCAGCTCTATCTACGAGCAGTACTTC.

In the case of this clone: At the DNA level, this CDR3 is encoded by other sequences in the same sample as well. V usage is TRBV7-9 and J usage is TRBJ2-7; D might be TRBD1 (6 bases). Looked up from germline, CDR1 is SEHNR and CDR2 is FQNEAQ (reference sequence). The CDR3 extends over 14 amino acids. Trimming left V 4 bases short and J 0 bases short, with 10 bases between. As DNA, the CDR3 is TGTGCCAGCAGCTCCGACAGGAGCTCCTACGAGCAGTACTTC. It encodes CASSSDRSSYEQYF. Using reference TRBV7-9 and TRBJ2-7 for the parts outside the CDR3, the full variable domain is DTGVSQNPRHKITKRGQNVTFRCDPISEHNRLYWYRQTLGQGPEFLTYFQNEAQLEKSRLLSDRFSAERPKGSFSTLEIQRTEQGDSAMYLCASSSDRSSYEQYFGPGTRLTVT.

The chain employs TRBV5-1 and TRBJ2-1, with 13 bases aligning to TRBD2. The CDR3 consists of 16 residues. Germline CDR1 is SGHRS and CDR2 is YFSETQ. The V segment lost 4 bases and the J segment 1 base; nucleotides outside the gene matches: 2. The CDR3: CASSETSGGSYNEQFF. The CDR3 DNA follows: TGCGCCAGCAGCGAGACTAGCGGGGGGTCCTACAATGAGCAGTTCTTC.

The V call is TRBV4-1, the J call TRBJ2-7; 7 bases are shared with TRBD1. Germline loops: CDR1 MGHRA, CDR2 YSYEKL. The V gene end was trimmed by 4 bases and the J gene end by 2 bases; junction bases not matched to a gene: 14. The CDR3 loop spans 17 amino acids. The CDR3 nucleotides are TGCGCCAGCAGCCCGACGTCGGCCCAGGGGGTCCCCTACGAGCAGTACTTC. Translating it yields CASSPTSAQGVPYEQYF.

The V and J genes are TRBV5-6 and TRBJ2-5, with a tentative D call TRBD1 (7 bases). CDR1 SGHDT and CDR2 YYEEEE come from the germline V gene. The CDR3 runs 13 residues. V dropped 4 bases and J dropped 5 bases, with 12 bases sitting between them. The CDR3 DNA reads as TGTGCCAGCAGCGTGACAGGGACTGAGACCCAGTACTTC. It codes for CASSVTGTETQYF.

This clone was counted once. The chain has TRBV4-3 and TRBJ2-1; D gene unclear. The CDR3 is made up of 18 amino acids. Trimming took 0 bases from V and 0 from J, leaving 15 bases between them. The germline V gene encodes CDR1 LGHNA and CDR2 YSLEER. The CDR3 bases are TGCGCCAGCAGCCAAGACTTACAGCTCAGCACCTCCTACAATGAGCAGTTCTTC. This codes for CASSQDLQLSTSYNEQFF.

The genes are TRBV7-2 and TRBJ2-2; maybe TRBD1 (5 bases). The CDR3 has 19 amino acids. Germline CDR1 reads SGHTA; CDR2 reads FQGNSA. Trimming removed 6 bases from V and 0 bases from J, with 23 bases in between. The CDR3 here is CASRGLKSRGITNTGELFF. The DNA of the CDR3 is TGTGCCAGCAGGGGGTTGAAGTCTAGGGGTATTACGAACACCGGGGAGCTGTTTTTT.

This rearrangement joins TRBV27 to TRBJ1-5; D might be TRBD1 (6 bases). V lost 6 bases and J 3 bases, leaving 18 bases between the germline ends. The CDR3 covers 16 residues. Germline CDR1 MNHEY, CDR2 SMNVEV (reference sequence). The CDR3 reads CASRDNTGSVNQPQHF. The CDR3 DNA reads TGTGCCAGCAGAGACAATACAGGGTCGGTCAATCAGCCCCAGCATTTT.

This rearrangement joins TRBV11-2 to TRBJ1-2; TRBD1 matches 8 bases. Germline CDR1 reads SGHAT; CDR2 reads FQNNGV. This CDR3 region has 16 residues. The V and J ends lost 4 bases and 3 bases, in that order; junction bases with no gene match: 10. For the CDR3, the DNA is TGTGCCAGCAGCTCAAGACAGGGGACTTGGGACTATGGCTACACCTTC. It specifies CASSSRQGTWDYGYTF.